This TCR beta chain is drawn from a study of blood T cell repertoires in COVID-19. Germline-derived CDR1 and CDR2 are MDHEN and SYDVKM. The CDR3 runs to 15 residues. V dropped 5 bases and J dropped 9 bases, with 20 bases sitting between them. Only in-frame clones appear in the TCRdb table, and some are missing; sequencing was by immunoSEQ multiplex PCR. The top ten hold roughly 3% of the sample, which has approximately 240,000 clones, roughly 80% seen once. This sequence originates from a woman in her 30s who had recovered from COVID-19. This chain uses TRBV28 with TRBJ2-1; unclear D gene. Input material: peripheral blood. CDR3 nucleotides: TGTGCCAGCAGTCGCCTTAACGGATTGGGCACTGAGCAGTTCTTC. Translation gives CASSRLNGLGTEQFF.